This T cell receptor beta chain was captured in a study of shared clonotypes between healthy human individuals (dated by TCRdb to the early 2020s). The study in broad terms: The cohort comprised two women and a few men aged 18 to 49 years. For each donor, CD4 naive and CD4 memory were each given three plates, CD8 naive was given two plates, and CD8 memory was given one plate. To estimate repertoire size and how much clonotypes are shared between individuals, the study performed deep sequencing of blood TCR repertoires from a handful of healthy adults. To increase sequencing depth and limit assay-specific biases, different laboratories used diverse techniques to prepare libraries and sequence TCR repertoires. Each donor's leukapheresis produced roughly between roughly 0.85 and 10 billion PBMCs. Summary of the overall study and its limitations: Compared with non-shared clonotypes, the clonotypes found in all four sorted-subset donors had higher generation probabilities. Sampling was limited to blood, and TCR repertoires in tissue likely differ from TCR repertoires in blood. Based on pairwise subsampling, the degree of clonotype sharing among donors was expected to be affected by sequencing depth. About 5% of naive CD4, 3.5% of naive CD8, roughly 2.5% of memory CD4, and about 0.4% of memory CD8 clonotypes were shared across several donors. Rarefaction of sorted-subset datasets indicated incomplete sequencing despite the large sequencing depth. Naive subsets generally had larger estimated clonotype richness than memory subsets. Because the study included only a small number of donors, the genetic and exposure-history diversity represented was limited.

The donors were healthy, HIV-negative adults who had no recently reported acute infections or vaccinations. All donors were Caucasian adults living in Nashville, Tennessee, USA. CD4+ T cells were enriched by magnetic negative selection; naive cells were then positively selected on CD45RA, and the negative fraction formed the memory subset. Blood was collected by leukapheresis, and PBMCs were isolated by Ficoll-Histopaque density gradient centrifugation and then cryopreserved in liquid nitrogen vapor phase. Analytical flow cytometry was used to check the purity and quantity of every magnetically sorted T cell population. Genomic DNA was isolated from every sorted fraction and measured by UV absorbance on a Nanodrop 2000c. Remarks on this clone: The antigen it recognizes is unknown. Base qualities are not at hand, and no much larger clone is one base apart. In the same sample, other DNA sequences code for this CDR3.

Using the deep immunoSEQ assay, TCR CDR3 regions were amplified from genomic DNA by multiplex PCR. For each cell subset, the extracted genomic DNA was distributed evenly across all wells of several immunoSEQ 96-well plates, and each plate served as one replicate. For sorted subsets, about 220 ng of genomic DNA, equivalent to roughly 30,000 T cell genomes, went into each replicate PCR. Purified libraries were quantified with a Qubit 3.0 fluorometer, sized on a Bioanalyzer 2100, and re-quantified with the KAPA Library Quantification kit. Every immunoSEQ 96-well plate was sequenced on a dedicated single-read 150-cycle Illumina NextSeq 550 flow cell. As for the authors' bioinformatics: Because the immunoSEQ output included only junctional sequences and no quality scores, the filtering could not be the same as the filtering used for full-length reads. Sequences were annotated with PyIR, a Python wrapper for IgBLAST v1.9, using IMGT germline references to assign V/J genes and CDR3. Reads were filtered out if the reads had weak V/J assignments (E-value above 1e-6), no CDR3, stop codons, out-of-frame junctions, or ambiguous translated residues. V3J clonotypes were defined by identical inferred V gene, J gene, and CDR3 amino acid sequence. To compute the percentage overlap between repertoires, the number of shared unique clonotypes was divided by the size of the smaller repertoire. RTK rarefaction, the Chao1 estimator, and Recon v2.1 estimates of unobserved clonotypes were used to assess repertoire richness. Generation probabilities for all TCRbeta clonotypes obtained by the gDNA method from a handful of donors were computed using OLGA. TCRdb mirrors the immuneACCESS table, restricted to in-frame sequences. Some clones are absent from its copies; in checked studies, under half trace to an unresolved V gene, and the reason for the others is unknown. D and trimming were read from the DNA, whereas the V and J calls and clone size are those reported in that table. Within this sample are some 500,000 clones, with 95% to 97% of them counted one time only. Jointly, the top ten make up about 0.068% of the sample.

The clonotype was recovered from a woman aged 30 to 39 in good health. The material sequenced was naive CD4+ T cells sorted from blood. This specimen's cell subset or site label, interpreted: CD45RA+ positively selected.

In nucleotides, the sequence is TGTGCCAGCAGTTTTAGCACAGATACGCAGTATTTT. This encodes CASSFSTDTQYF. The rearrangement joined TRBV28 to TRBJ2-3, with no confidently assigned D gene. Deletion took 3 bases off V and 0 bases off J, with a span of 1 base between the germline ends. From a lookup of the germline V gene, CDR1 and CDR2 are MDHEN and SYDVKM. Reading from cysteine to phenylalanine, the CDR3 counts 12 amino acids. Only the CDR3 portion is preserved as DNA: 36 bases, with reading frame beginning at the first base.